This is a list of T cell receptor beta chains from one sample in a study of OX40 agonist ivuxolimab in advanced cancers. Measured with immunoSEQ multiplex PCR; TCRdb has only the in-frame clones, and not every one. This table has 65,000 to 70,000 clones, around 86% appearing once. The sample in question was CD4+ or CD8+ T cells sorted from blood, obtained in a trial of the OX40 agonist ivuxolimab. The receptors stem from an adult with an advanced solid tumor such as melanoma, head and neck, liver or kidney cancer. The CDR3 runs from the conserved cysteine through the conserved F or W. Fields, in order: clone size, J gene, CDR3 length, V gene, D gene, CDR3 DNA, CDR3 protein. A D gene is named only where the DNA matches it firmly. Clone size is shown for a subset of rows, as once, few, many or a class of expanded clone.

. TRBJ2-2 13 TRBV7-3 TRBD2 TGTGCCAGCTCTAGCGGGGGCACCGGGGAGCTGTTTTTT CASSSGGTGELFF
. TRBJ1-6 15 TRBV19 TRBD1 TGTGCCAGTAGTCCCGGACAGGGGAATTTTCCACCCCTCCACTTT CASSPGQGNFPPLHF
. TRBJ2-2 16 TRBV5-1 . TGCGCCAGCACCTTCACTACTGGGGGCAGCACCGGGGAGCTGTTTTTT CASTFTTGGSTGELFF
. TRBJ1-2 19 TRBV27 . TGTGCCAGCAGTTTTAGGCAACAGGTTTTCCGTCGATTAAACTATGGCTACACCTTC CASSFRQQVFRRLNYGYTF
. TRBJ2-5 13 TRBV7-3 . TGTGCCAGCAGCACCAGGGGTGGAGAGACCCAGTACTTC CASSTRGGETQYF
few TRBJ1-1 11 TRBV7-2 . TGTGCCAGCAGCTTGGTCAATGAAGCTTTCTTT CASSLVNEAFF
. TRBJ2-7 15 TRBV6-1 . TGTGCCAGCAAGATAACGGCAGGGCGGTCCTACGAGCAGTACTTC CASKITAGRSYEQYF
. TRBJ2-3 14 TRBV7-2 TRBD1 TGTGCCAGCAGTCGGGACAGGAGGGGGGATACGCAGTATTTT CASSRDRRGDTQYF
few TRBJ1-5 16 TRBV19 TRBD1 TGTGCCAGTAGTATAGTTGGACAGGGGACTTATCAGCCCCAGCATTTT CASSIVGQGTYQPQHF
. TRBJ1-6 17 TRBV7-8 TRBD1 TGTGCCAGCAGCTTAGCGGGTGGAGGGGACAGGGGTTCACCCCTCCACTTT CASSLAGGGDRGSPLHF
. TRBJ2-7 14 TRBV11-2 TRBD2 TGTGCCAGCAGCTCGCTAGCGGGGTGGTACGAGCAGTACTTC CASSSLAGWYEQYF
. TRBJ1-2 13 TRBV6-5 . TGTGCCTCGTCGGAGGGATCAGACTATGGCTACACCTTC CASSEGSDYGYTF
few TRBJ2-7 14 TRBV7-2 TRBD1 TGTGCCAGCAGCCCGACAGGGTTAAACTACGAGCAGTACTTC CASSPTGLNYEQYF
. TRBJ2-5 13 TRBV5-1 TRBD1 TGCGCCAGCAGCCCTGGGACAGGGGAGACCCAGTACTTC CASSPGTGETQYF
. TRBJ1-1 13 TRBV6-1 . TGTGCCAGCAAGGAGGGGTCGAACACTGAAGCTTTCTTT CASKEGSNTEAFF
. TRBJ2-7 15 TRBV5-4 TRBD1 TGTGCCAGCAGCCCAACCGGGACAGGGCCCTACGAGCAGTACTTC CASSPTGTGPYEQYF
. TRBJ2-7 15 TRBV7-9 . TGTGCCAGCAGCCCCCGAGGGAGGGGGCAGAACGAGCAGTACTTC CASSPRGRGQNEQYF
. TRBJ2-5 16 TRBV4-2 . TGTGCCAGCAGCCCCTCAACCGGGACCAAACAAGAGACCCAGTACTTC CASSPSTGTKQETQYF
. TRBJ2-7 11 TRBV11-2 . TGTGCCACTGTGGGGGGTTACGAGCAGTACTTC CATVGGYEQYF
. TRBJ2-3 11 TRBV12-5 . TGTGCTAGTTTCGGCTCAGATACGCAGTATTTT CASFGSDTQYF
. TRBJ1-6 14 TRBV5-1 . TGCGCCAGCAGCTTGGTACAAGTCAATTCACCCCTCCACTTT CASSLVQVNSPLHF
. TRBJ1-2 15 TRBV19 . TGTGCCAGTAGTATACGTCGCGGCAGGGAGTTGGGCTACACCTTC CASSIRRGRELGYTF
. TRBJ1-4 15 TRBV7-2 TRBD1 TGTGCCAGCAGCATGAACCAGGGGGCGCTTGAAAAACTGTTTTTT CASSMNQGALEKLFF
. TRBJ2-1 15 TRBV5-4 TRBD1 TGTGCCAGCAGCTTTGGAGGGACAGGGGCGATTGAGCAGTTCTTC CASSFGGTGAIEQFF
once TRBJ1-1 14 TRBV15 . TGTGCCACCAGCGCCACGGGACAGAACACTGAAGCTTTCTTT CATSATGQNTEAFF
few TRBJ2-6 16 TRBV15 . TGTGCCACCAGCAGAGGCGTGGGAGCTGGGGCCAACGTCCTGACTTTC CATSRGVGAGANVLTF
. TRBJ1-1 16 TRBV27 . TGTGCCAGCAGTTTAGCCGGGGCAGGGGCGAACACTGAAGCTTTCTTT CASSLAGAGANTEAFF
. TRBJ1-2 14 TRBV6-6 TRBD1 TGTGCCAGCACCAGGACAGGGGAGAACTATGGCTACACCTTC CASTRTGENYGYTF
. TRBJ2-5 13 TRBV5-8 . TGTGCCAGCAGCACGGTTCGGGGAGAGACCCAGTACTTC CASSTVRGETQYF
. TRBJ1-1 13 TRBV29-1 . TGCAGCGTTAGACACTTCAGGGAATCGGAAGCTTTCTTT CSVRHFRESEAFF
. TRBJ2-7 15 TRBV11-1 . TGTGCCAGCAGCTTAGTCGGACATTCCTCCTACGAGCAGTACTTC CASSLVGHSSYEQYF
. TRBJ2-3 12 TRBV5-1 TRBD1 TGCGCCAGCAGCTCAGGGGGAGATACGCAGTATTTT CASSSGGDTQYF
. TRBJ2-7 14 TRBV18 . TGTGCCAGCTCACCATTAGGCGGGATTGACGAGCAGTACTTC CASSPLGGIDEQYF
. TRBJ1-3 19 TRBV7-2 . TGTGCCAGCAGCTTAGGGCGGTCAGGGCGATTCTCCTCTGGAAACACCATATATTTT CASSLGRSGRFSSGNTIYF
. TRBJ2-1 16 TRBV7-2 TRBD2 TGTGCCAGCAGCTTGGTAGCGGGGGGCGTGGGGACTGAGCAGTTCTTC CASSLVAGGVGTEQFF
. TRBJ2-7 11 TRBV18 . TGTGCCAGCTCACCAAACGGGGAGCAGTACTTC CASSPNGEQYF
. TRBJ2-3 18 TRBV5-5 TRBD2 TGTGCCAGCAGCTTGGAGGGGACTAGCGGGGTTAGCACAGATACGCAGTATTTT CASSLEGTSGVSTDTQYF
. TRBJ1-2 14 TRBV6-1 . TGTGCCAGCAGTGAAGACAGGAGGGCGCGAGGCTACACCTTC CASSEDRRARGYTF
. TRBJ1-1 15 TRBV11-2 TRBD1 TGTGCCAGCAGAGACCGACAGGGCTCGAACACTGAAGCTTTCTTT CASRDRQGSNTEAFF
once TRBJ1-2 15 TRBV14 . TGTGCCAGCAGCCAAGATAGGGCAGGACTTATTGGCTACACCTTC CASSQDRAGLIGYTF
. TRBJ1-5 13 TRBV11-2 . TGTGCCAGCAGCTTAAGGGGAAATCAGCCCCAGCATTTT CASSLRGNQPQHF
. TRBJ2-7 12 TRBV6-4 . TGTGCCAGCAGGGACCGATCCTACGAGCAGTACTTC CASRDRSYEQYF
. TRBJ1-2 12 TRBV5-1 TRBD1 TGCGCCAGCAGCGGACAGGGGACGGGCTACACCTTC CASSGQGTGYTF
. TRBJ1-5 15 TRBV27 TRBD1 TGTGCCAGCAGTTTAGACCGGGACAGGGGACAGCCCCAGCATTTT CASSLDRDRGQPQHF
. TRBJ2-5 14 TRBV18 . TGTGCCAGCTCACCAGCCAGGGCCCAAGAGACCCAGTACTTC CASSPARAQETQYF
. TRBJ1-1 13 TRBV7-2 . TGTGCCAGCAGTGTACAGGGGAACACTGAAGCTTTCTTT CASSVQGNTEAFF
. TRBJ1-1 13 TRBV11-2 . TGTGCCAGCAGCTTAGCGGGGGCCAGGGAAGCTTTCTTT CASSLAGAREAFF
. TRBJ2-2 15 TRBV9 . TGTGCCAGCAGCGTAGAAAGAGGGAACACCGGGGAGCTGTTTTTT CASSVERGNTGELFF
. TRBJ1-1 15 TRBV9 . TGTGCCAGCAGCGTAGGGGAGGGGGGATACACTGAAGCTTTCTTT CASSVGEGGYTEAFF
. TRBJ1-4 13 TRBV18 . TGTGCCAGCTCCCCCGGGCCGAATGAAAAACTGTTTTTT CASSPGPNEKLFF
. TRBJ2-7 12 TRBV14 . TGTGCCAGCAGCCAAGGAGAGGGGCAGCAGTACTTC CASSQGEGQQYF